A single sample gave rise to the 27 T cell receptor beta chains below, sequenced in a study of cytotoxic CD8 clonotypes in ibrutinib-treated CLL. Produced via immunoSEQ multiplex PCR; TCRdb's table is partial and in-frame only. In the table there are roughly 51,000 clones, roughly 50% of which are singletons. Sequenced material: PBMCs, taken after 12 months of ibrutinib treatment. These TCRs come from a human donor with chronic lymphocytic leukemia.

CDR3 in DNA: TGTGCCAGCAGTGTGGACAGGGTGGGTGGGGGCTACACCTTC. Amino acids: CASSVDRVGGGYTF. This rearrangement joins TRBV2 to TRBJ1-2; the match to TRBD1 covers 8 bases. The CDR3 loop spans 14 amino acids. Germline V CDR1 and CDR2: SNHLY, FYNNEI. V lost 4 bases and J lost 8; bases outside the gene matches: 9.

The gene calls are TRBV7-2 and TRBJ2-1; 10 bases fit TRBD2. The CDR3 runs to 15 residues. The V gene's germline CDR1 is SGHTA and CDR2 FQGNSA. The ends lost 6 bases at V and 4 bases at J; junction bases unmatched: 6. The CDR3 loop is CASRRTSGPYNEQFF. The CDR3 DNA sequence: TGTGCCAGCAGACGGACTAGCGGACCATACAATGAGCAGTTCTTC.

This chain links TRBV5-1 with TRBJ2-1, with D perhaps TRBD2 (6 bases). This CDR3 has 15 amino acids. Trimming cost V 0 bases and J 2 bases, with 9 bases left between them. Germline V gives CDR1 SGHRS, CDR2 YFSETQ. The CDR3 region is CASSLGGLAYNEQFF. CDR3 sequence (DNA): TGCGCCAGCAGCTTGGGGGGACTGGCCTACAATGAGCAGTTCTTC.

The chain has TRBV9 and TRBJ2-1; the D gene is possibly TRBD1 (6 bases). This CDR3 is 15 amino acids long. The germline V gene has CDR1 SGDLS and CDR2 YYNGEE. V was clipped by 4 bases and J by 4 bases, with 15 bases between them. The CDR3 region has the DNA TGTGCCAGCAGCAAACAGGGAAATGGTTACAATGAGCAGTTCTTC. As protein: CASSKQGNGYNEQFF.

The rearrangement links TRBV4-2 to TRBJ1-5; D might be TRBD1 (6 bases). This CDR3 comprises 15 residues. Looked up from germline, CDR1 is LGHNA and CDR2 is YNFKEQ. Trimming took 3 bases from V and 0 from J, leaving 9 bases between them. CDR3 sequence reads: CASSQGTNSNQPQHF. Here the CDR3 DNA reads TGTGCCAGCAGCCAGGGGACAAATAGCAATCAGCCCCAGCATTTT.

This rearrangement joins TRBV7-2 to TRBJ1-6; 7 bases fit TRBD1. Trimming cost V 5 bases and J 13 bases; bases outside gene matches: 11. This CDR3 spans 14 amino acids. CDR1 and CDR2 from the germline V gene are SGHTA and FQGNSA. The CDR3 coding sequence is TGTGCCAGCAGCCGGACAGGTGATAGTTGGCCCCTCCACTTT. Translated, it gives CASSRTGDSWPLHF.

This clone was seen a handful of times. CDR3: CASSWAANQPQHF. In nucleotides, the CDR3 is TGTGCCAGCAGTTGGGCAGCAAACCAGCCCCAGCATTTT. This sequence joins TRBV27 and TRBJ1-5, with D uncertain. V dropped 4 bases and J dropped 7 bases, with 11 bases sitting between them. Germline V gene data show CDR1 as MNHEY and CDR2 as SMNVEV (reference sequence). The CDR3 has 13 residues.

This clone was seen more than once but under ten times. The chain employs TRBV27 and TRBJ2-7; 7 nucleotides line up with TRBD2. Losses at the gene ends were 10 bases for V and 2 bases for J; bases not matched to a gene: 5. The CDR3 loop spans 12 amino acids. Germline V gene sequence: CDR1 MNHEY, CDR2 SMNVEV (reference sequence). CDR3 sequence: CATFGRPYEQYF. As DNA, the CDR3 is TGTGCCACCTTCGGGAGGCCCTACGAGCAGTACTTC.

V and J are TRBV5-1 and TRBJ2-7; 11 bases match TRBD1. The CDR3 extends over 15 amino acids. The junction had 5 bases not matched to a gene; V was cut back by 4 bases and J by 2 bases. Germline V lookup: CDR1 SGHRS, CDR2 YFSETQ. The CDR3 nucleotides are TGCGCCAGCAGCACAGGGACAGGGGGGACCTACGAGCAGTACTTC. Translation: CASSTGTGGTYEQYF.

V and J are TRBV7-2 and TRBJ2-5, with D possibly TRBD1 on 6 matching bases. Per the germline V gene, CDR1 is SGHTA and CDR2 is FQGNSA. This CDR3 has 14 residues. V gave up 1 base and J gave up 4 bases, with 10 bases separating them. The CDR3 DNA is TGTGCCAGCAGCTTAGTGGGCAGGGGAGAGACCCAGTACTTC. It encodes CASSLVGRGETQYF.

This clone was picked up a small number of times. The chain carries TRBV18 and TRBJ2-7; TRBD1 agrees at 10 bases. J was trimmed by 5 bases and V by 3 bases; bases with no gene match: 1. The CDR3 runs to 13 residues. Germline V lookup: CDR1 KGHSH, CDR2 LQKENI. This CDR3 is CASSPGTGDEQYF. CDR3 DNA: TGTGCCAGCTCACCGGGGACAGGGGACGAGCAGTACTTC.

The chain recombines TRBV6-5 with TRBJ1-3; D gene ambiguous. The ends were cut back, 1 base at V and 4 bases at J, with 11 bases in the middle. This CDR3 has 15 amino acids. The germline V gene encodes CDR1 MNHEY and CDR2 SVGAGI. CDR3 in amino acids: CASSYYPGRGNTIYF. The CDR3 DNA is TGTGCCAGCAGTTACTACCCTGGGAGGGGAAACACCATATATTTT.

The genes are TRBV5-6 and TRBJ1-2, with a tentative D call TRBD1 (5 bases). V was trimmed by 4 bases and J by 4 bases, leaving 11 bases between them. Germline CDR1 and CDR2: SGHDT and YYEEEE. CDR3 length: 13 residues. CDR3 sequence (DNA): TGTGCCAGCAGCATGGGACGGGTCTATGGCTACACCTTC. This sequence encodes CASSMGRVYGYTF.

This chain links TRBV7-3 with TRBJ2-7, with 12 nucleotides matching TRBD1. CDR1 is SGHTA, CDR2 FQGTGA, per germline. CDR3 length: 15 residues. V gave up 10 bases and J gave up 4 bases; unmatched junction bases: 11. Written as DNA, the CDR3 is TGTGCCACCACCCCCGGGACAGGGGGCGGATACGAGCAGTACTTC. Translating gives CATTPGTGGGYEQYF.

This clone was detected only a few times. DNA of the CDR3: TGTGCCAGTAGTATAGTAGGGAAGATAGCGAACACCGGGGAGCTGTTTTTT. The encoded protein is CASSIVGKIANTGELFF. The chain links TRBV19 to TRBJ2-2; no clear D gene. Trimming removed 1 base from V and 0 bases from J, with 12 bases in between. This CDR3 comprises 17 residues. Germline V gene data show CDR1 as LNHDA and CDR2 as SQIVND (reference sequence).

This clone is deemed medium-sized. The chain is built from TRBV9 and TRBJ2-1, with D perhaps TRBD2 (6 bases). Germline V gives CDR1 SGDLS, CDR2 YYNGEE. Trimming took off 0 bases at V and 7 bases at J, with 20 bases between the two ends. The CDR3 length is 17 residues. CDR3 in amino acids: CASSVELATRGGNEQFF. In DNA, the CDR3 is TGTGCCAGCAGCGTAGAACTAGCAACCAGAGGCGGAAATGAGCAGTTCTTC.

The DNA for the CDR3 is TGTGCCAGCGGGTCGTCCTACGAGCAGTACTTC. Translation gives CASGSSYEQYF. V usage is TRBV2 and J usage is TRBJ2-7; D unresolved. The V gene's germline CDR1 is SNHLY and CDR2 FYNNEI. The CDR3 length is 11 residues. V was trimmed by 8 bases and J by 1 base, leaving 6 bases between them.

This clone was seen more than once but under ten times. Its ends do not fully match the called genes, so a read error is possible. The chain couples TRBV20-1 to TRBJ1-1, with TRBD1 identical over 7 bases. The CDR3 totals 11 residues. CDR1 DFQATT and CDR2 SNEGSKA come from the germline V gene (reference sequence). The CDR3 region has the DNA TGCAGTGCGAGAGACAGGGACAAAGCTTTCTTT. This sequence encodes CSARDRDKAFF.

This clone was seen a handful of times. The V gene is TRBV5-1, the J gene TRBJ2-7; 7 bases are shared with TRBD1. The CDR3 length is 12 residues. The germline CDR1 and CDR2 sequences are SGHRS and YFSETQ. V dropped 4 bases and J dropped 5; count of bases not matched to a gene: 3. CDR3 coding DNA: TGCGCCAGCAGCGTACAGGGGCACGAGCAGTACTTC. Translated: CASSVQGHEQYF.

This chain connects TRBV19 to TRBJ2-2, with D perhaps being TRBD1 or TRBD2 (5 bases each). V was trimmed by 6 bases and J by 4 bases, leaving 21 bases between them. The CDR3 is made up of 17 amino acids. Per germline, CDR1 LNHDA and CDR2 SQIVND (reference sequence). This chain's CDR3 is CASRGDGTAHPTGELFF. DNA for the CDR3: TGTGCCAGTAGGGGGGACGGTACAGCACATCCCACCGGGGAGCTGTTTTTT.

The chain is built from TRBV6-6 and TRBJ2-1; D gene unclear. The length of the CDR3 is 10 residues. Trimming left V 6 bases short and J 5 bases short, with 2 bases between. Germline CDR1 reads MNHNY; CDR2 reads SVGAGI (reference sequence). The CDR3 is CASSNNEQFF. The CDR3 nucleotides read TGTGCCAGCAGCAACAATGAGCAGTTCTTC.

V usage is TRBV25-1 and J usage is TRBJ1-3, with 7 bases matching TRBD1. The length of the CDR3 is 16 residues. From germline, CDR1 is MGHDK and CDR2 SYGVNS. V lost 4 bases to trimming and J lost 0 bases; unmatched junction nucleotides: 6. The CDR3 reads CASSGSGQTSGNTIYF. The CDR3 coding sequence is TGTGCCAGCAGTGGATCGGGACAGACCTCTGGAAACACCATATATTTT.

This clone was seen only a few times. V usage is TRBV19 and J usage is TRBJ2-7, with D tentatively TRBD1 (6 bases). Trimming removed 4 bases at V and 3 bases at J, with 13 bases between. Germline CDR1 and CDR2: LNHDA and SQIVND (reference sequence). The CDR3 loop spans 14 amino acids. CDR3 protein: CASSKRDISYEQYF. CDR3 coding DNA: TGTGCCAGTAGTAAACGGGACATAAGCTACGAGCAGTACTTC. Filled out from reference TRBV19 and TRBJ2-7, the complete variable domain reads DGGITQSPKYLFRKEGQNVTLSCEQNLNHDAMYWYRQDPGQGLRLIYYSQIVNDFQKGDIAEGYSVSREKKESFPLTVTSAQKNPTAFYLCASSKRDISYEQYFGPGTRLTVT.

This chain uses TRBV19 with TRBJ1-2; perhaps TRBD1 as D (5 bases). Per germline, CDR1 LNHDA and CDR2 SQIVND (reference sequence). V lost 3 bases, J lost 2 bases, and 7 bases lay in between. The CDR3 length is 13 residues. The CDR3 sequence is CASSMTANYGYTF. In DNA, the CDR3 is TGTGCCAGTAGTATGACAGCAAACTATGGCTACACCTTC.

This chain connects TRBV6-1 to TRBJ2-1, with 10 bases identical to TRBD2. The CDR3 sequence is 14 residues long. The V segment lost 6 bases and the J segment 8 bases; nucleotides outside the gene matches: 7. The germline gives CDR1 MNHNS, CDR2 SASEGT. The CDR3 here is CASRLAGVFDEQFF. For the CDR3, the DNA is TGTGCCAGCAGGCTAGCGGGAGTTTTTGATGAGCAGTTCTTC.

This clone showed up just a few times. J is TRBJ1-5 and V is TRBV28; D is unresolved. V lost 5 bases to trimming and J lost 4 bases, with 9 bases between them. There are 13 residues in the CDR3. Germline V CDR1 and CDR2: MDHEN, SYDVKM. In DNA, the CDR3 is TGTGCCAGCAGTCGACCGAGAAATCAGCCCCAGCATTTT. Translated, it gives CASSRPRNQPQHF.

The genes are TRBV18 and TRBJ1-2; D is uncertain. The CDR3 covers 14 residues. CDR1 and CDR2 (germline): KGHSH, LQKENI. Trimming left V 3 bases short and J 0 bases short, with 8 bases between. This CDR3 is CASSPNRANYGYTF. CDR3 nucleotides: TGTGCCAGCTCACCTAACAGAGCTAACTATGGCTACACCTTC.